This paragraph covers one T cell receptor (beta chain) sequence. As yet, its antigen is unknown. The data belong to a study of long-term antiretroviral therapy in people with HIV. Whole-study results and caveats: With ART, diversity went up but was still lower than in transplant donor controls.

A v3.0 immunoSEQ assay was performed at survey level. The table came from immunoSEQ multiplex PCR; TCRdb's copy has only in-frame clones and leaves some out. The data show more than 35,000 clones, 80% to 90% seen once. In the United States, treatment was given to all participants with HIV. CDR3 length: 13 amino acids. Germline values: CDR1 MNHEY, CDR2 SVGAGI. V shed 6 bases, J shed 6 bases, and the junction held 8 bases outside the gene matches. This TCR came from a man between 18 and 35 years old with HIV. This sequence joins TRBV6-5 and TRBJ2-7; 7 bases match TRBD1. The material was unsorted PBMCs, obtained 2.2 years after starting antiretroviral therapy. The CDR3 here is CASSERQGAEQYF. For the CDR3, the DNA is TGTGCCAGCAGCGAGAGACAGGGCGCCGAGCAGTACTTC.